One T cell receptor beta chain is described in this entry. As yet, its antigen is unknown. The sample belongs to a study of T-cell reconstitution after alpha-beta-depleted transplantation in children. Study-level findings and limits: Reports say that about two months after transplant, the alpha-beta T cells came out of several hundred graft clones that had expanded.

This sample's TCRbeta library carried unique molecular identifier barcodes. TCRdb redid the calling of the PCR reads with MiXCR, one entry per CDR3 protein. The profile shows nearly 350,000 distinct CDR3 sequences, around 16% of them singletons. Losses at the gene ends were 4 bases for V and 6 bases for J; bases not matched to a gene: 9. Germline V lookup: CDR1 SGHRS, CDR2 YFSETQ. The CDR3 sequence is 15 residues long. The clonotype originates from a male patient under 10 years old who had a stem cell transplant for acute lymphoblastic leukemia, so the T cells may come from the graft donor. This chain links TRBV5-1 with TRBJ2-1; 8 nucleotides align to TRBD2. Specimen: PBMCs, mostly from graft donor cells, collected 360 days after TCRalphabeta/CD19-depleted stem cell transplant. The CDR3 is CASSGSAGEANEQFF. The CDR3 DNA reads TGCGCCAGCAGCGGGTCAGCGGGAGAGGCCAATGAGCAGTTCTTC. The complete variable domain, with remaining parts taken from reference TRBV5-1 and TRBJ2-1, reads KAGVTQTPRYLIKTRGQQVTLSCSPISGHRSVSWYQQTPGQGLQFLFEYFSETQRNKGNFPGRFSGRQFSNSRSEMNVSTLELGDSALYLCASSGSAGEANEQFFGPGTRLTVL.